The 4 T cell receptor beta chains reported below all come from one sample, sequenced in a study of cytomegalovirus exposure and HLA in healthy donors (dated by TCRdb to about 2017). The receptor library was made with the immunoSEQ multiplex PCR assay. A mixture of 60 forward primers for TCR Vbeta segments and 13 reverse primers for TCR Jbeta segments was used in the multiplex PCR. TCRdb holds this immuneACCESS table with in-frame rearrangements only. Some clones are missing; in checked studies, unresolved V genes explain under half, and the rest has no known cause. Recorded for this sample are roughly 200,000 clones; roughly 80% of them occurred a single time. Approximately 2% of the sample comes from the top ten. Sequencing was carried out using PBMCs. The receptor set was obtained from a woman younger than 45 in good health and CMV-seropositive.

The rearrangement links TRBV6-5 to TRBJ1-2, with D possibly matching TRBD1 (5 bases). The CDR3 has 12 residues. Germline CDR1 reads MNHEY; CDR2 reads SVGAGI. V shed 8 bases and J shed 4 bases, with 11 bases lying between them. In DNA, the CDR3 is TGTGCCAGCGCGACAGCGTCCTATGGCTACACCTTC. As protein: CASATASYGYTF.

The CDR3 sequence is CASSLGASNQPQHF. CDR3 bases: TGTGCCAGCAGCTTAGGAGCCAGCAATCAGCCCCAGCATTTT. The rearrangement links TRBV7-2 to TRBJ1-5, with D uncertain. This CDR3 region has 14 residues. V gave up 1 base and J gave up 1 base, with 5 bases separating them. In germline, CDR1 is SGHTA, CDR2 FQGNSA.

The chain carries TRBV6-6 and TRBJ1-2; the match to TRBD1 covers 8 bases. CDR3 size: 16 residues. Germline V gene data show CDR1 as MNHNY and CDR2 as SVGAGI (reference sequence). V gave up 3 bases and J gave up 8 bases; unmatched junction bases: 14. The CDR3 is CASSYKTGASGNGYTF. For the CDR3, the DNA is TGTGCCAGCAGTTATAAGACAGGGGCATCGGGAAACGGCTACACCTTC.

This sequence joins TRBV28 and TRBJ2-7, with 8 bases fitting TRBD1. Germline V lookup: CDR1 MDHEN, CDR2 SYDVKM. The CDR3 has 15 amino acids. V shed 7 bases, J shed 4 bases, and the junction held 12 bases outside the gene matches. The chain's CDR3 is CASTFRGRLGYEQYF. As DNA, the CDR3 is TGTGCCAGCACCTTCAGGGGGCGCTTAGGTTACGAGCAGTACTTC.